These T cell receptor beta chains were read from a single sample in a study of neurological immune-mediated disorders. TCRdb analysed the 5' RACE reads with MiXCR anew, one entry per CDR3 protein. The sample records nearly 60,000 distinct CDR3 sequences, approximately 3.6% being singletons. The sequencing sample was made of PBMCs. Receptor source: an older woman with multiple sclerosis. Both conserved end residues are part of each CDR3. The order of the fields is D gene, CDR3 length, V gene, clone size, J gene, CDR3 protein, CDR3 DNA. D genes are given only for firm matches. Clone size is given for some rows only: seen once, a few or many times, or a class if the clone is expanded.

>NA|14|TRBV29-1|many|TRBJ2-2
CSVEVLRFSGELFF
TGCAGCGTTGAGGTGCTAAGGTTTTCCGGGGAGCTGTTTTTT
>NA|14|TRBV20-1|many|TRBJ1-6
CSANWGMGGSPLHF
TGCAGTGCTAACTGGGGCATGGGCGGTTCACCCCTCCACTTT
>NA|13|TRBV5-1|many|TRBJ2-3
CASRAGGTDTQYF
TGCGCCAGCAGGGCCGGAGGCACAGATACGCAGTATTTT
>NA|13|TRBV2|many|TRBJ2-2
CASSDSYIGELFF
TGTGCCAGCTCCGACTCATACATCGGGGAGCTGTTTTTT
>NA|11|TRBV2|many|TRBJ2-5
CASSPQETQYF
TGTGCCAGCAGCCCTCAAGAGACCCAGTACTTC
>NA|14|TRBV7-2|many|TRBJ2-4
CASSLPGGKNIQYF
TGTGCCAGCAGCTTACCAGGCGGGAAAAACATTCAGTACTTC
>NA|14|TRBV20-1|many|TRBJ2-2
CSARGGANTGELFF
TGCAGTGCCAGAGGGGGAGCGAACACCGGGGAGCTGTTTTTT
>TRBD1|11|TRBV24-1|many|TRBJ2-1
CATGTAGRQFF
TGTGCCACCGGGACAGCCGGTCGGCAGTTCTTC
>NA|14|TRBV5-1|many|TRBJ1-5
CASSKGDSNQPQHF
TGCGCCAGCAGTAAAGGGGATAGCAATCAGCCCCAGCATTTT
>NA|15|TRBV28|many|TRBJ2-7
CASKVGQTLSYEQYF
TGTGCCAGCAAAGTAGGTCAGACCCTCTCCTACGAGCAGTACTTC
>NA|13|TRBV5-1|many|TRBJ1-1
CASSIEVRTEAFF
TGCGCCAGCAGTATAGAAGTGCGCACTGAAGCTTTCTTT
>NA|15|TRBV28|many|TRBJ2-2
CASSRQGGISGELFF
TGTGCCAGCAGCAGACAGGGAGGAATTTCCGGGGAGCTGTTTTTT
>TRBD2|16|TRBV24-1|many|TRBJ2-2
CATSDPGAGDTGELFF
TGTGCCACCAGTGACCCTGGAGCGGGGGACACCGGGGAGCTGTTTTTT
>NA|15|TRBV2|many|TRBJ2-1
CASSERGLSYNEQFF
TGTGCCAGCAGTGAACGGGGGCTATCCTACAATGAGCAGTTCTTC
>NA|13|TRBV3-1|many|TRBJ1-2
CASSQGQNYGYTF
TGTGCCAGCAGCCAAGGACAGAACTATGGCTACACCTTC
>NA|13|TRBV27|many|TRBJ2-7
CASSLLIGDEQYF
TGTGCCAGCAGTTTATTGATAGGTGACGAGCAGTACTTC
>TRBD1|17|TRBV18|NA|TRBJ1-6
CASSPPGQGLFGSTLNF
TGTGCCAGCTCACCACCGGGACAGGGCCTTTTCGGTTCAACCCTCAACTTT
>NA|17|TRBV5-1|many|TRBJ2-1
CASSSPVGRTFSREQFF
TGCGCCAGCAGCTCCCCTGTTGGGCGAACCTTCAGTCGTGAGCAGTTCTTC
>NA|15|TRBV20-1|many|TRBJ1-5
CSARPRAWEGQPQHF
TGCAGTGCTAGGCCGAGGGCCTGGGAGGGACAGCCCCAGCATTTT
>NA|13|TRBV29-1|many|TRBJ2-7
CSVVGYHTYEQYF
TGCAGCGTTGTCGGCTACCACACCTACGAGCAGTACTTC
>TRBD1|12|TRBV20-1|many|TRBJ2-2
CSAPTGPGELFF
TGCAGTGCGCCGACAGGGCCCGGGGAGCTGTTTTTT
>TRBD2|13|TRBV7-3|few|TRBJ2-1
CASGTSGTYEQFF
TGTGCCAGCGGGACTAGCGGGACTTATGAGCAGTTCTTC
>NA|17|TRBV5-1|many|TRBJ2-5
CASSPPPGRSDQETQYF
TGCGCCAGCAGCCCGCCGCCGGGACGTAGCGACCAAGAGACCCAGTACTTC
>NA|10|TRBV28|many|TRBJ1-1
CASSASRAFF
TGTGCCAGCAGTGCCTCACGGGCTTTCTTT
>TRBD1|14|TRBV7-8|many|TRBJ2-1
CASSMDRAYNEQFF
TGTGCCAGCAGCATGGACAGGGCTTACAATGAGCAGTTCTTC
>NA|15|TRBV20-1|many|TRBJ1-6
CSGSTGHFYNSPLHF
TGCAGTGGGTCGACAGGCCATTTTTATAATTCACCCCTCCACTTT
>NA|14|TRBV7-2|many|TRBJ2-7
CASSLGYRDYEQYF
TGTGCCAGCAGCTTAGGATACAGGGACTACGAGCAGTACTTC
>TRBD1|13|TRBV18|NA|TRBJ2-7
CASARDREAEQYF
TGTGCCAGCGCCCGGGACAGGGAGGCCGAGCAGTACTTC
>TRBD2|16|TRBV4-1|many|TRBJ2-1
CASSQAERGVYNEQFF
TGCGCCAGCAGCCAAGCCGAGCGGGGGGTCTACAATGAGCAGTTCTTC
>TRBD2|15|TRBV28|many|TRBJ2-7
CASSTPGGSSYEQYF
TGTGCCAGCAGTACCCCTGGCGGGAGCTCCTACGAGCAGTACTTC
>NA|14|TRBV4-2|many|TRBJ2-7
CASSHPTGSDEQYF
TGTGCCAGCAGCCACCCGACGGGGAGCGACGAGCAGTACTTC
>NA|12|TRBV10-3|many|TRBJ2-1
CATAAQGNEQFF
TGTGCCACAGCCGCGCAGGGCAATGAGCAGTTCTTC
>TRBD1|15|TRBV5-1|many|TRBJ2-5
CASAPRDRDGETQYF
TGCGCCAGCGCCCCCCGGGACAGGGATGGAGAGACCCAGTACTTC
>NA|14|TRBV7-9|NA|TRBJ2-6
CASDRASGANVLTF
TGTGCCAGCGACCGGGCTTCCGGGGCCAACGTCCTGACTTTC
>NA|15|TRBV7-9|many|TRBJ1-5
CASSFSGRSNQPQHF
TGTGCCAGCAGCTTCTCGGGACGTAGCAATCAGCCCCAGCATTTT
>NA|12|TRBV5-1|many|TRBJ2-3
CASSSDTDTQYF
TGCGCCAGCAGCTCCGACACAGATACGCAGTATTTT
>NA|11|TRBV20-1|many|TRBJ2-7
CSASESPSKHF
TGCAGTGCTAGCGAATCTCCGAGCAAGCACTTC
>NA|16|TRBV5-1|many|TRBJ2-1
CASSPGAGTLYNEQFF
TGCGCCAGCAGCCCTGGAGCCGGGACGCTCTACAATGAGCAGTTCTTC
>TRBD1|17|TRBV5-1|many|TRBJ1-1
CASRGQGARIVNTEAFF
TGCGCCAGCCGGGGACAGGGGGCGCGTATCGTCAACACTGAAGCTTTCTTT
>NA|12|TRBV27|few|TRBJ1-2
CASSFSGADYTF
TGTGCCAGCAGTTTTTCGGGGGCAGACTACACCTTC
>NA|13|TRBV12-3/TRBV12-4|many|TRBJ2-1
CASSSRGGNEQFF
TGTGCCAGCAGCTCCCGAGGGGGAAATGAGCAGTTCTTC
>NA|13|TRBV2|many|TRBJ2-7
CASDGGTDYEQYF
TGTGCCAGCGACGGGGGGACAGACTACGAGCAGTACTTC
>TRBD1|14|TRBV10-3|many|TRBJ2-5
CAISKGQAQETQYF
TGTGCCATCAGTAAGGGACAGGCCCAAGAGACCCAGTACTTC
>TRBD1|14|TRBV24-1|many|TRBJ2-1
CATSDSDGQDEQFF
TGTGCCACCAGTGATTCGGACGGACAGGATGAGCAGTTCTTC
>NA|13|TRBV7-2|many|TRBJ2-2
CASSLYNSGELFF
TGTGCCAGCAGCTTATACAACTCCGGGGAGCTGTTTTTT
>NA|14|TRBV12-3/TRBV12-4|many|TRBJ2-7
CASSSLGGDYEQYF
TGTGCCAGCAGTAGCTTAGGGGGGGACTACGAGCAGTACTTC
>TRBD2|16|TRBV20-1|many|TRBJ2-3
CSARPVGREDVNTQYF
TGCAGTGCTAGACCGGTAGGGCGGGAGGACGTAAATACGCAGTATTTT
>NA|13|TRBV6-2/TRBV6-3|many|TRBJ2-5
CASSSFLQETQYF
TGTGCCAGCAGTTCCTTTCTGCAAGAGACCCAGTACTTC
>NA|14|TRBV5-6|many|TRBJ1-6
CASSLYRYDSPLHF
TGTGCCAGCAGCTTGTATAGGTACGATTCACCCCTCCACTTT
>NA|15|TRBV7-2|many|TRBJ2-6
CASSLAGPGANVLTF
TGTGCCAGCAGCTTAGCAGGGCCTGGGGCCAACGTCCTGACTTTC
>TRBD2|16|TRBV2|many|TRBJ2-3
CASSQGLAGGTDTQYF
TGTGCCAGCAGTCAGGGACTAGCGGGGGGCACAGATACGCAGTATTTT
>NA|14|TRBV5-1|few|TRBJ1-1
CASCLGPGGTEAFF
TGCGCCAGCTGCTTGGGACCCGGAGGGACTGAAGCTTTCTTT
>NA|14|TRBV20-1|few|TRBJ1-5
CSARDPGIGQPQHF
TGCAGTGCTAGAGATCCCGGGATCGGACAGCCCCAGCATTTT